This T cell receptor (beta chain) derives from a study of neurological immune-mediated disorders. Whole-study context: The disease course was relapsing-remitting in some 30 and secondary progressive in about 9% of the roughly 34 multiple sclerosis patients. General study findings and limits: Private repertoires in all groups were suggested by the finding that expanded clones across subjects shared no CDR3 amino acid sequences.

In germline, CDR1 is LGHNT, CDR2 FRNRAP. The CDR3 spans 13 residues. The V end was cut by 6 bases, the J end by 6 bases, with 12 bases between. TCRdb ran MiXCR on the 5' RACE reads and lists one entry per CDR3 protein. The sample lists 60,000 to 80,000 distinct CDR3 sequences, around 4.8% occurring once. The sample holds many counts of this clonotype. The antigen remains undetermined. Sequences were obtained from PBMCs. The receptor's source is a woman in her fifties or sixties with multiple sclerosis. The chain employs TRBV12-5 and TRBJ1-3; TRBD1 is a possible D gene (5 bases). For the CDR3, the DNA is TGTGCTAGTGGCTGGACACGGAAAAACACCATATATTTT. Its translation: CASGWTRKNTIYF.